The 6 T cell receptor beta chains below come from one sample, sequenced in a study of cytomegalovirus exposure and HLA in healthy donors. Primers: 60 Vbeta forward and 13 Jbeta reverse. Clones were sequenced by immunoSEQ multiplex PCR, and TCRdb holds only the in-frame ones, with some missing. Here the sample spans hundreds of thousands of clones, about 70% being singletons. The sample consisted of PBMCs. Every receptor here comes from a woman in her 30s in good health and CMV-seronegative.

The J gene is TRBJ2-7, the V gene TRBV10-3, with a tentative D call TRBD1 (7 bases). The J call may be in error: the DNA end matches TRBJ2-1 better. Germline V gene sequence: CDR1 ENHRY, CDR2 SYGVKD. CDR3 length: 16 amino acids. In DNA form, the CDR3 reads TGTGCCATCAGTGAGTCCACCCAGGGGGGCTTGTTTAAGCAGTTCTTC. Its translation is CAISESTQGGLFKQFF.

V is TRBV28 and J is TRBJ1-6; no clear D. The germline gives CDR1 MDHEN, CDR2 SYDVKM. Trimming stripped 7 bases from V and 9 bases from J, with 10 bases between. This CDR3 has 12 residues. CDR3 DNA sequence: TGTGCCAGCACGGCGGGGAGTTCACCCCTCCACTTT. Protein sequence: CASTAGSSPLHF.

This chain links TRBV7-9 with TRBJ1-1; possible D gene TRBD1, 5 bases. The germline V gene encodes CDR1 SEHNR and CDR2 FQNEAQ (reference sequence). The CDR3 has 14 residues. V was shortened by 1 base and J by 5 bases, with 11 bases between the two germline ends. The CDR3 region has the DNA TGTGCCAGCAGCTTAGACAGGCCTAAAACTGAAGCTTTCTTT. It specifies CASSLDRPKTEAFF.

V is TRBV6-1 and J is TRBJ1-4; D gene uncertain. CDR3 length: 10 residues. V was pared by 6 bases and J by 7 bases, with 3 bases between. Germline values: CDR1 MNHNS, CDR2 SASEGT. The CDR3 bases are TGTGCCAGCAGGAGTGAAAAACTGTTTTTT. Translating it yields CASRSEKLFF.

This chain uses TRBV13 with TRBJ2-1; possible D gene TRBD2, 6 bases. CDR3 length: 14 residues. Trimming stripped 0 bases from V and 5 bases from J, with 8 bases between. Looked up from germline, CDR1 is PRHDT and CDR2 is FYEKMQ (reference sequence). The DNA for the CDR3 is TGTGCCAGCAGCTTAGGGACTAGGGACAATGAGCAGTTCTTC. This sequence encodes CASSLGTRDNEQFF.

In nucleotides, the CDR3 is TGCGCCAGCAGCCAAGAGCCAGACTACAATACGCAGTATTTT. Protein product: CASSQEPDYNTQYF. The chain employs TRBV4-1 and TRBJ2-3, with D maybe TRBD2 (5 bases). With 0 bases removed from V and 7 bases from J, the gap between germline ends came to 11 bases. The CDR3 is made up of 14 amino acids. The V gene's germline CDR1 is MGHRA and CDR2 YSYEKL.